This T cell receptor (beta chain) was documented in a study of identical twins. V was pared by 5 bases and J by 3 bases, with 12 bases of the junction left unmatched. This CDR3 region has 17 residues. TCRdb independently ran MiXCR on the 5' RACE reads; one entry per CDR3 protein. The table has 1.5 million to 2 million distinct CDR3 sequences, under 35% seen once. This clonotype was detected only a few times. The receptor was derived from a newborn girl in good health. The chain employs TRBV12-3 or TRBV12-4 and TRBJ2-4; 8 bases map to TRBD1. The material sequenced was cord blood. CDR3 amino acids: CASSPNDRGESKNIQYF. As DNA, the CDR3 is TGTGCCAGCAGTCCCAACGACAGGGGAGAGAGCAAAAACATTCAGTACTTC.